A selection of T cell receptor beta chains follows, all from one sample in a study of cytomegalovirus exposure and HLA in healthy donors. Clones were read by immunoSEQ multiplex PCR, and TCRdb kept only the in-frame ones, dropping some. Reported are tens of thousands of clones; the ten largest clones contain 7.5% to 9%. Sequencing input: PBMCs. The source is a male donor in good health and CMV-seronegative. The CDR3 runs from the conserved cysteine through the conserved F or W. The D gene is left open where the match is weak.

>NA|TRBJ2-1|TRBV6-5
TGTGCCAGCAGTCCACTACCGAGCTCCTACAATGAGCAGTTCTTC
CASSPLPSSYNEQFF
>TRBD2|TRBJ2-7|TRBV4-2
TGTGCCAGCAGCCAAGGTGGCGGACTAGCGGAGTCTGCCTACGAGCAGTACTTC
CASSQGGGLAESAYEQYF
>NA|TRBJ2-3|TRBV4-1
TGCGCCAGCAGCGGACGGACTGGTCCTAGCACAGATACGCAGTATTTT
CASSGRTGPSTDTQYF
>NA|TRBJ2-7|TRBV2
TGTGCCAGCAGTGAAATTTGGCTAGGTGGCTACGAGCAGTACTTC
CASSEIWLGGYEQYF
>NA|TRBJ2-2|TRBV7-9
TGTGCCAGCAGCTCCGGGACTGCGAACACCGGGGAGCTGTTTTTT
CASSSGTANTGELFF
>TRBD2|TRBJ2-2|TRBV15
TGTGCCACCAGCAGAGAAACCCCCGGGACTAGTTATCCGACCGGGGAGCTGTTTTTT
CATSRETPGTSYPTGELFF
>NA|TRBJ1-1|TRBV30
TGTGCCACGGACAGACGGTTCGGCACTGAAGCTTTCTTT
CATDRRFGTEAFF
>TRBD1|TRBJ1-1|TRBV14
TGTGCCAGCAGCCTTCGGACAGGGAACACTGAAGCTTTCTTT
CASSLRTGNTEAFF
>TRBD2|TRBJ2-2|TRBV11-2
TGTGCCAGCAGCTTAGAGTATAGCGGGAATGGCGGGGAGCTGTTTTTT
CASSLEYSGNGGELFF
>TRBD1|TRBJ2-2|TRBV6-5
TGTGCCAGCAGGGACAGGGTCACCGGGGAGCTGTTTTTT
CASRDRVTGELFF
>NA|TRBJ2-3|TRBV2
TGTGCCAGCACCCCCTGGGGAGGTGGGTCAGATACGCAGTATTTT
CASTPWGGGSDTQYF
>NA|TRBJ2-3|TRBV30
TGTGCCTGTAGACACCTTACAATAGATACGCAGTATTTT
CACRHLTIDTQYF
>NA|TRBJ1-5|TRBV19
TGTGCCAGTAGTTGGACAGCTAGCAATCAGCCCCAGCATTTT
CASSWTASNQPQHF
>TRBD2|TRBJ2-1|TRBV7-9
TGTGCCAGCAGCCGGAGCGGGGGCTACAATGAGCAGTTCTTC
CASSRSGGYNEQFF
>NA|TRBJ2-3|TRBV18
TGTGCCAGCTCACCGTCAAACGGGGATACGCAGTATTTT
CASSPSNGDTQYF
>NA|TRBJ1-5|TRBV5-1
TGCGCCAGCAGCTTGGATTACAATCAGCCCCAGCATTTT
CASSLDYNQPQHF
>TRBD1|TRBJ2-2|TRBV30
TGTGCCGGCGATAGGACAGGACTCACCGGGGAGCTGTTTTTT
CAGDRTGLTGELFF
>NA|TRBJ2-5|TRBV18
TGTGCCAGCTCACGGACACCCCAAGAGACCCAGTACTTC
CASSRTPQETQYF
>NA|TRBJ2-2|TRBV5-1
TGCGCCAGCGGGGGACAGAACACCGGGGAGCTGTTTTTT
CASGGQNTGELFF
>TRBD1|TRBJ1-2|TRBV30
TGTGCCTGGAGTTCCGACTTTACAGGGGGTGACTATGGCTACACCTTC
CAWSSDFTGGDYGYTF
>TRBD2|TRBJ2-2|TRBV18
TGTGCCAGCTCACTATTGATGGGACTAGCGGGACCGAACACCGGGGAGCTGTTTTTT
CASSLLMGLAGPNTGELFF
>NA|TRBJ2-1|TRBV5-5
TGTGCCAGCAGTCTGAGCTGGAGTTACAATGAGCAGTTCTTC
CASSLSWSYNEQFF
>NA|TRBJ1-2|TRBV5-6
TGTGCCAGCAGCTCCTGGGGGGGCAGAGACTTATGGTACACCTTC
CASSSWGGRDLWYTF
>NA|TRBJ2-3|TRBV10-2
TGCGCCAGCAGTGAGCAGAAACCAGATACGCAGTATTTT
CASSEQKPDTQYF
>NA|TRBJ1-5|TRBV5-1
TGCGCCAGCAGCTTGAGTCCGGGTGGCAATCAGCCCCAGCATTTT
CASSLSPGGNQPQHF
>NA|TRBJ2-7|TRBV19
TGTGCCAGTACGCAGGCAGGCCTCTCCTACGAGCAGTACTTC
CASTQAGLSYEQYF
>NA|TRBJ2-5|TRBV7-6
TGTGCCAGCAGCTTCTCACAGCCGTACCAAGAGACCCAGTACTTC
CASSFSQPYQETQYF
>NA|TRBJ1-6|TRBV30
TGTGCCTGGACAACCGGGAGCTCCTATAATTCACCCCTCCACTTT
CAWTTGSSYNSPLHF
>NA|TRBJ1-2|TRBV6-5
TGTGCCAGCAGATCTCGGAGGACTCGGGAGGGCTACACCTTC
CASRSRRTREGYTF
>TRBD2|TRBJ2-2|TRBV5-1
TGCGCCAGCAGCTTGGATCCGGGAGGGGACACCGGGGAGCTGTTTTTT
CASSLDPGGDTGELFF
>TRBD1|TRBJ2-7|TRBV5-6
TGTGCCAGCAGCTCCAGGGGGCTGTCCTACGAGCAGTACTTC
CASSSRGLSYEQYF
>NA|TRBJ2-5|TRBV6-5
TGTGCCAGCAGTTACTCGATACGGGAGACCCAGTACTTC
CASSYSIRETQYF
>TRBD1|TRBJ2-7|TRBV27
TGTGCCAGCAGTTTCGGGACAGGGACCGAGCAGTACTTC
CASSFGTGTEQYF
>TRBD1|TRBJ2-7|TRBV6-1
TGTGCCAGCATTCCGGGACAGCGAACCTACGAGCAGTACTTC
CASIPGQRTYEQYF
>NA|TRBJ2-3|TRBV7-2
TGTGCCAGCAGCTTAGACAGATGGCCAGATACGCAGTATTTT
CASSLDRWPDTQYF
>NA|TRBJ2-2|TRBV5-8
TGTGCCAGCAGCTTCACGGGGTACGCTACCGGGGAGCTGTTTTTT
CASSFTGYATGELFF
>NA|TRBJ2-1|TRBV5-1
TGCGCCAGCAGGCTACTAGGGAGTAGCTCCTACAATGAGCAGTTCTTC
CASRLLGSSSYNEQFF
>TRBD2|TRBJ2-7|TRBV4-3
TGCGCCAGCAGCCAAGAACTAGCGGTAACCTACGAGCAGTACTTC
CASSQELAVTYEQYF
>NA|TRBJ2-2|TRBV21-1
TGTGCCAGCAGCAATTGGCCCCCCGGGACTAGCGGGTACTTGTCGGGGGAGCTGTTTTTT
CASSNWPPGTSGYLSGELFF
>TRBD1|TRBJ1-5|TRBV7-9
TGTGCCAGCAGCTTAGTTAGAGGGGGCCGGGACCTCCGGCAGCCCCAGCATTTT
CASSLVRGGRDLRQPQHF
>TRBD1|TRBJ2-7|TRBV10-3
TGTGCCACCCGCAGGGGGCTGGAACACGAGCAGTACTTC
CATRRGLEHEQYF
>TRBD2|TRBJ2-7|TRBV19
TGTGCCAGTAGTCTTAGCGGGGCCTACGAGCAGTACTTC
CASSLSGAYEQYF
>TRBD2|TRBJ2-3|TRBV4-1
TGCGCCAGCAGCCAACCCTTTCTAGCGGGTGGCACAGATACGCAGTATTTT
CASSQPFLAGGTDTQYF
>NA|TRBJ2-1|TRBV5-1
TGCGCCAGCAGCTTGGAAGGGGGTGAGCAGTTCTTC
CASSLEGGEQFF
>TRBD2|TRBJ2-1|TRBV4-3
TGCGCCAGCAGCCAAGATGTGGCGGGAGGTTACAATGAGCAGTTCTTC
CASSQDVAGGYNEQFF
>TRBD2|TRBJ2-3|TRBV4-1
TGCGCCAGTGGACTAGGCGCAGATACGCAGTATTTT
CASGLGADTQYF
>TRBD2|TRBJ2-5|TRBV4-1
TGCGCCAGCAGCCAAGCGGGAGGTCAAGAGACCCAGTACTTC
CASSQAGGQETQYF
>NA|TRBJ2-2|TRBV7-8
TGTGCCAGCAGCTTATTAGCGCGCAACACCGGGGAGCTGTTTTTT
CASSLLARNTGELFF
>NA|TRBJ2-2|TRBV30
TGTGCCTGGAGCCAGGATAACACCGGGGAGCTGTTTTTT
CAWSQDNTGELFF
>TRBD1|TRBJ1-1|TRBV5-5
TGTGCCAGCAGCTTGGACGGGACAGGGATTACCACTGAAGCTTTCTTT
CASSLDGTGITTEAFF
>TRBD1|TRBJ2-7|TRBV7-7
TGTGCCAGCAGCCCCGGGACAGGCTCCTACGAGCAGTACTTC
CASSPGTGSYEQYF
>TRBD1|TRBJ2-1|TRBV7-9
TGTGCCAGCAGGTATGCCGGGACAGGGCCTAATGAGCAGTTCTTC
CASRYAGTGPNEQFF
>NA|TRBJ2-7|TRBV6-1
TGTGCCAGCAGTGAATCCCTCCAGCGGAGACTAGCCTACGAGCAGTACTTC
CASSESLQRRLAYEQYF
>NA|TRBJ2-2|TRBV2
TGTGCCAGCAGTGATGATTTAGCGAACACCGGGGAGCTGTTTTTT
CASSDDLANTGELFF
>NA|TRBJ2-7|TRBV9
TGTGCCAGCAGCGGGGCCCTTCCGAGAAACGAGCAGTACTTC
CASSGALPRNEQYF